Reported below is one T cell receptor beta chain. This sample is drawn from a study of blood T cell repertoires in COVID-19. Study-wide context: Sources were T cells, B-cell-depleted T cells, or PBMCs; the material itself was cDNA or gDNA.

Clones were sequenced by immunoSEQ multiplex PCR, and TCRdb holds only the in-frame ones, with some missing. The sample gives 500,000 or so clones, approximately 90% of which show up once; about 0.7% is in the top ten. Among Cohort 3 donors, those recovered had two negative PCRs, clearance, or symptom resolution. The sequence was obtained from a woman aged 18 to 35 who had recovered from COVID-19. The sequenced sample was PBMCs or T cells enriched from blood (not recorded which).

CDR3 DNA sequence: TGTGCCTGGAGGCCCCAGGGGACACCCTCAGAAAAACTGTTTTTT. Translating it yields CAWRPQGTPSEKLFF. This sequence joins TRBV30 and TRBJ1-4; the D gene is possibly TRBD1 (6 bases). This CDR3 region has 15 residues. CDR1 GTSNPN and CDR2 SVGIG come from the germline V gene (reference sequence). Trimming took 3 bases from V and 8 from J, leaving 19 bases between them.